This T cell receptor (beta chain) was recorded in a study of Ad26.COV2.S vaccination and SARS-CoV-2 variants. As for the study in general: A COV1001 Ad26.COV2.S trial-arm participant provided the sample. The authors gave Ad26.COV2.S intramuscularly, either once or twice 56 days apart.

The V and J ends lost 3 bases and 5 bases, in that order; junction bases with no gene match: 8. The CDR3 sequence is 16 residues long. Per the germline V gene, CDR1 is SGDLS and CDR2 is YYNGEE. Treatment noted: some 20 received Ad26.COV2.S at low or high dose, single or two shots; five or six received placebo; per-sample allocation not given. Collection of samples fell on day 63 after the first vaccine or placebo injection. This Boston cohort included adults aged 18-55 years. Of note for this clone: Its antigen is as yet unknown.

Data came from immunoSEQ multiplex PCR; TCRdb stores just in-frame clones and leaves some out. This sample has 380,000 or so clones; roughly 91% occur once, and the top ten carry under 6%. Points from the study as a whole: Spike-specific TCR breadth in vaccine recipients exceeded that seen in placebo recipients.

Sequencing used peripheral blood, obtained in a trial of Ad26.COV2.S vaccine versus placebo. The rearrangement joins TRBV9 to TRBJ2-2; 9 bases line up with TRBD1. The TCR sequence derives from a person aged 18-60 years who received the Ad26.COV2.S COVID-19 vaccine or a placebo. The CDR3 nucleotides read TGTGCCAGCAGCGAAACAGGGGGCAGTTGGACCGGGGAGCTGTTTTTT. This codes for CASSETGGSWTGELFF.